One and the same sample provided the 3 T cell receptor beta chains below, sequenced in a study of CXCR3-negative and CXCR3-positive naive CD8 T cells. All TRB cDNA libraries came from 5' RACE performed with UMI labels. Using the 5' RACE reads, TCRdb records one entry per CDR3 protein without DNA. The clone table shows approximately 90,000 distinct CDR3 sequences, with the ten largest holding around 0.53%. The antigens of these receptors remain unknown. Study findings and constraints: Compared with CXCR3-negative naive cells, CXCR3-positive naive cells showed more hydrophobic TRB CDR3s.

Sequenced input: naive CXCR3+ CD8+ T cells from blood. The sample's subset: CD45RO-CCR7+CD27+CD95- naive CD8+ T cells expressing CXCR3 (TNR3+). These TCRs come from a human donor in good health. Some clones in this sample may be carry-over from other donors' samples.

The chain uses TRBV3-1 and TRBJ2-5; TCRdb designates TRBD2, a call that cannot be tested without DNA. Germline lookup yields CDR1 LGHDT and CDR2 YNNKEL (reference sequence). CDR3 length: 15 amino acids. Here the CDR3 reads CASSLGDYGEETQYF.

The chain combines TRBV28 with TRBJ2-2; the D gene TCRdb calls, TRBD1, cannot be checked with no DNA. The germline gives CDR1 MDHEN, CDR2 SYDVKM. This CDR3 has 15 residues. The CDR3 sequence is CASSGTKRYTGELFF.

The chain couples TRBV4-1 to TRBJ1-2; without DNA, the TCRdb call of TRBD1 cannot be checked. This CDR3 comprises 15 residues. CDR1 and CDR2 from the germline V gene are MGHRA and YSYEKL. CDR3 region: CASSQRQVSNYGYTF.